The source of this T cell receptor (beta chain) is a study of blood T cell repertoires in COVID-19 (dated by TCRdb to 2020 to 2022). Describing the broader study: The collaborator samples originated in the United States, Italy and Spain and spanned the acute and convalescent phases of COVID-19. The prospective study material was composed of cDNA or gDNA derived from T cells, B-cell-depleted T cells, or PBMCs. The repertoires were released in a freely available public database meant as a resource for research on the immune response to SARS-CoV-2. The sample metadata nearly always contained a de-identified subject ID, COVID-19 status, age in years and sex. Where available, HLA class I and class II types were obtained from metadata supplied by the sample provider rather than from assay-based typing. Deeply sampled blood TCRbeta repertoires from subjects exposed to, actively infected with, or recovered from COVID-19 were included in the dataset. Samples were obtained from the ongoing ImmuneRACE study (first 160 participants) and from about 1,300 subjects provided by 6 global collaborators.

Collaborating institutions collected whole blood in K2EDTA tubes following their own protocols. For TCRbeta analysis, collaborators shipped samples in one of three forms: frozen whole blood, isolated PBMCs, or DNA extracted from either of those sample types. The immunoSEQ Assay, a bias-controlled multiplex PCR, was used to amplify TCRbeta CDR3 regions from genomic DNA. The published analysis was carried out like this. Within the assay, amplification of reference gene primers was used to estimate how many nucleated cells each sample contained. To quantify the absolute abundance of each unique TCRbeta CDR3 rearrangement, sequence reads were collapsed and filtered. Productive Simpson clonality was computed per sample as the square root of Simpson's diversity index over productive rearrangements. This is the immuneACCESS table as TCRdb keeps it, with only in-frame sequences that have V and J called. A part of the clones is gone; compared with another copy, unresolved V genes explain less than half, and the rest is unexplained. The D gene and trimming were derived from the DNA, and the V and J assignments and clone size from that table. Counted in this sample were under 250,000 clones; approximately 81% of them appeared once. Of the sample, about 3.6% is held by the ten largest clones.

Counted from cysteine to phenylalanine, this CDR3 has 17 amino acids. The retained sequence is limited to the CDR3, 51 bases, with the frame set at the first base. For CDR1 and CDR2, the germline V gene lists MDHEN and SYDVKM. V is pruned by 5 bases and J by 2 bases, leaving 14 bases of the junction without a gene match. Results the study describes overall, beyond this receptor: The quantity of clinical and demographic metadata differed by source and by participant and was supplied without curation.

Remarks on this clone: No antigen is known for it. No base-level quality is on record; no much larger clone is a single base apart.

Sequencing was performed on peripheral blood. Recombination joined TRBV28 with TRBJ2-7, and 8 junctional nucleotides match TRBD1. The sequence derives from an elderly woman with acute or convalescent COVID-19. At the DNA level, the sequence is TGTGCCAGCAGTCAGGGGACAGGCCTAAGGGCTACCTACGAGCAGTACTTC. Its protein is CASSQGTGLRATYEQYF.